This T cell receptor (beta chain) comes out of a study of regulatory T cells in long-lasting Graves disease (dated by TCRdb to about 2021). Describing the broader study: To count as having persistent Graves' disease, a patient had to have received antithyroid drug treatment for over 5 years with TSH receptor autoantibodies remaining persistently positive. Persistent Graves' disease patients were compared with newly diagnosed Graves' disease patients by peripheral blood TCR sequencing and RNA sequencing. The study was conducted in China and was registered as a clinical trial. A total of about 35 samples underwent TCR sequencing, from around 13 patients with persistent Graves' disease and 20 or so patients with newly diagnosed Graves' disease. Persistent Graves' disease patients in the clinical cohort had taken antithyroid drugs for approximately ten years on average.

On the study overall, not on this receptor specifically: The authors noted that the small sample size was a limitation that may lower accuracy. Sequencing and analysis were restricted to the TCR beta chain. Only peripheral blood was studied, because thyroid tissue, the primary lesion, was inaccessible. Patients with persistent disease shared more public clonotypes (around 2,500) than newly diagnosed patients did (approximately 970). Persistent Graves' disease patients showed lower TCR Shannon entropy and fewer highly expanded clones than newly diagnosed patients, suggesting clonal expansion. TRBV28, TRBJ1-2 and TRBJ2-5 were preferentially used in persistent disease, while TRBV20-1 and TRBJ2-1 were favored in newly diagnosed disease.

There are many counts of this clonotype. Its antigen is unknown. The record has no base qualities; no much larger clone is one base away. CDR1 and CDR2, looked up from the germline V gene, are MNHNS and SASEGT. The CDR3 spans 16 residues, from the cysteine through the phenylalanine. The read is trimmed to its CDR3 DNA, 48 bases read in frame from base 1. V loses 5 bases, J loses 8 bases, and the germline ends lie 21 bases apart. The library came from multiplex PCR. For sequencing, an Illumina HiSeq 4000 was employed. TCR beta libraries were built with iRepertoire HTBI primers and Arm-PCR amplification of CDR3 regions. Before sequencing, the PCR products underwent gel purification. The published analysis was carried out like this. Gene usage analysis of CDR3 amino acid clonotypes relied on the approximately 62 TRBV and 14 TRBJ segments identified across samples. COPE and FqMerger were used to merge filtered high-quality paired reads into contigs. BLAST was used to align contigs to IMGT TRBV, TRBD and TRBJ reference genes, with CDR3 defined following IMGT. Highly expanded clones were defined as clonotypes with a frequency above 0.1%. Shannon entropy served as the measure of repertoire diversity, while the Gini coefficient captured V-J evenness. A clonotype found in more than one individual was treated as public. The public sequencing data were trimmed at Q25 with fastp and processed into clonotypes with MiXCR by TCRdb, which kept only in-frame beta chains. Rows are unified per CDR3 protein, each entry keeping the most common DNA and genes. The V and J calls shown here were made by TCRdb, not taken from the authors' results. The sample data list approximately 380,000 distinct CDR3 sequences, and about 20% of these were observed just once. Of the sample, 20% is held by the ten largest clones.

This sample's time point label indicates: persistent/refractory GD, antithyroid drugs over 5 years with positive TRAb. RNA was extracted from PBMCs in TRIzol for both TCR sequencing and RNA sequencing. Graves' disease was diagnosed according to American Thyroid Association guidelines. Patients for the study were recruited at an endocrinology department in Xi'an, China. From each patient, around 9.3 milliliters of peripheral blood was collected into an EDTA anticoagulant tube. PBMCs were isolated by Ficoll Paque Plus density gradient separation without further T cell sorting. An Agilent 2100 Bioanalyzer and agarose gel were used to assess RNA quality, and a NanoDrop 2000 was used to measure RNA concentration.

Source: peripheral blood mononuclear cells (PBMCs), taken when the disease was refractory, from a patient treated with antithyroid drugs. The origin of this receptor is a female donor with Graves disease. The chain employs TRBV6-1 and TRBJ2-2, with the D call tentatively TRBD1 or TRBD2, each fitting 5 bases. The CDR3 amino acid sequence is: CASSPLAGTLVGELFF. The DNA reads TGTGCCAGCAGTCCTTTGGCTGGGACGTTGGTTGGGGAGCTGTTTTTT.